The 15 T cell receptor beta chains below were found in one sample sequenced in a study of cytomegalovirus exposure and HLA in healthy donors. The PCR contained 60 Vbeta and 13 Jbeta primers. Sequencing used immunoSEQ multiplex PCR; TCRdb keeps in-frame clones, though not all of them. The data show over 130,000 clones, roughly two thirds seen once. The sequenced sample was PBMCs. The receptors were gathered from a male donor in good health and CMV-seronegative.

V is TRBV27 and J is TRBJ2-7; 7 bases map to TRBD1. The V and J ends lost 6 bases and 3 bases, in that order; junction bases with no gene match: 11. The CDR3 length is 15 residues. Germline lookup yields CDR1 MNHEY and CDR2 SMNVEV (reference sequence). The DNA of the CDR3 is TGTGCCAGCAGAGCCCAGACAGGGCCAAACTACGAGCAGTACTTC. This gives the protein CASRAQTGPNYEQYF.

The V call is TRBV5-4, the J call TRBJ2-1; TRBD1 matches at 8 bases. CDR3 length: 15 amino acids. Germline V CDR1 and CDR2: SGHNT, YYREEE (reference sequence). V trimming: 1 base; J trimming: 7 bases; junction bases outside the gene matches: 7. The CDR3 DNA reads as TGTGCCAGCAGCTTGCCAGGGGGCCGATGGAATGAGCAGTTCTTC. Its translation: CASSLPGGRWNEQFF. Drawing the rest from reference TRBV5-4 and TRBJ2-1, the complete variable domain is ETGVTQSPTHLIKTRGQQVTLRCSSQSGHNTVSWYQQALGQGPQFIFQYYREEENGRGNFPPRFSGLQFPNYSSELNVNALELDDSALYLCASSLPGGRWNEQFFGPGTRLTVL.

Only a few counts were recorded for this clone. This chain links TRBV19 with TRBJ1-1; TRBD1 matches at 9 bases. Looked up from germline, CDR1 is LNHDA and CDR2 is SQIVND (reference sequence). V gave up 7 bases and J gave up 5 bases; unmatched junction bases: 8. CDR3 length: 14 residues. Here the CDR3 reads CASMVTGGGTEAFF. As DNA, the CDR3 is TGTGCCAGTATGGTGACAGGGGGGGGGACTGAAGCTTTCTTT.

This chain connects TRBV6-5 to TRBJ1-2, with 10 bases identical to TRBD1. V was clipped by 10 bases and J by 4 bases; unmatched bases: 9. CDR1 MNHEY and CDR2 SVGAGI come from the germline V gene. The CDR3 has 14 amino acids. The CDR3 sequence: CATWDRGSFYGYTF. The CDR3 DNA is TGTGCCACCTGGGACAGGGGATCGTTCTATGGCTACACCTTC.

The rearrangement uses TRBV2 and TRBJ2-1; D is undetermined. CDR1 is SNHLY, CDR2 FYNNEI, per germline. V dropped 10 bases and J dropped 0 bases, with 13 bases sitting between them. The CDR3 consists of 14 residues. CDR3: CATLIPFSYNEQFF. The CDR3 region has the DNA TGTGCCACCCTTATCCCCTTCTCCTACAATGAGCAGTTCTTC.

This rearrangement joins TRBV11-2 to TRBJ2-7, with 12 bases lining up with TRBD1. The CDR3 extends over 16 amino acids. In germline, CDR1 is SGHAT, CDR2 FQNNGV. V shed 5 bases, J shed 6 bases, and the junction held 11 bases outside the gene matches. The CDR3 nucleotides are TGTGCCAGCAGCAGGGGACAGGGGGCCTGGAGGTCCGAGCAGTACTTC. It encodes CASSRGQGAWRSEQYF.

The chain recombines TRBV6-1 with TRBJ2-7; possible D gene TRBD1, 5 bases. V lost 3 bases, J lost 4 bases, and 16 bases lay in between. CDR1 is MNHNS, CDR2 SASEGT, per germline. The CDR3 is made up of 15 amino acids. CDR3 protein: CASSEGLDVGYEQYF. The DNA of the CDR3 is TGTGCCAGCAGTGAGGGGCTAGACGTGGGGTACGAGCAGTACTTC.

The sample holds one count of this clone. V and J are TRBV4-2 and TRBJ2-3; 13 positions agree with TRBD2. The ends lost 6 bases at V and 2 bases at J; junction bases unmatched: 2. Germline V gene data show CDR1 as LGHNA and CDR2 as YNFKEQ. The CDR3 contains 15 residues. The CDR3 protein is CASRGLAGNTDTQYF. The CDR3 DNA reads TGTGCCAGCAGGGGACTAGCGGGGAACACAGATACGCAGTATTTT.

The chain employs TRBV18 and TRBJ1-6; D is ambiguous. Germline loops: CDR1 KGHSH, CDR2 LQKENI. CDR3 length equals 13 residues. With 2 bases removed from V and 7 bases from J, the gap between germline ends came to 6 bases. CDR3 residues: CASSPGSNSPLHF. CDR3 nucleotide sequence: TGTGCCAGCTCACCAGGCTCCAATTCACCCCTCCACTTT.

The J gene is TRBJ2-7, the V gene TRBV4-3; TRBD1 matches at 8 bases. The germline V gene has CDR1 LGHNA and CDR2 YSLEER. J gave up 1 base and V 0 bases, and 5 bases lay outside the gene matches. This CDR3 contains 16 residues. The CDR3, as DNA: TGCGCCAGCAGCCAAGAATCCGGGACAGGATCCTACGAGCAGTACTTC. Its translation: CASSQESGTGSYEQYF.

V is TRBV28 and J is TRBJ2-2, with no clear D. V lost 8 bases to trimming and J lost 5 bases, with 6 bases between them. Germline values: CDR1 MDHEN, CDR2 SYDVKM. The CDR3 extends over 11 amino acids. CDR3 sequence (DNA): TGTGCCAGCCGAGAAACCGGGGAGCTGTTTTTT. As protein: CASRETGELFF.

The rearrangement uses TRBV5-1 and TRBJ1-1; D is uncertain. There are 18 residues in the CDR3. Germline V gene data show CDR1 as SGHRS and CDR2 as YFSETQ. Trimming removed 6 bases at V and 1 base at J, with 25 bases between. The CDR3 here is CASTFSGGLSGGNTEAFF. The CDR3 region has the DNA TGCGCCAGCACCTTCTCGGGTGGATTGAGTGGAGGGAACACTGAAGCTTTCTTT.

The V call is TRBV7-2, the J call TRBJ2-7, with D possibly matching TRBD2 (7 bases). Per germline, CDR1 SGHTA and CDR2 FQGNSA. The CDR3 extends over 15 amino acids. The ends were cut back, 0 bases at V and 4 bases at J, with 13 bases in the middle. The CDR3 DNA reads TGTGCCAGCAGCTTAGCGGGGGGGGCGTGGTACGAGCAGTACTTC. Its translation: CASSLAGGAWYEQYF.

The gene calls are TRBV27 and TRBJ2-5; 8 nucleotides align to TRBD2. The CDR3 contains 19 residues. The V gene end was trimmed by 5 bases and the J gene end by 5 bases; junction bases not matched to a gene: 22. The germline V gene encodes CDR1 MNHEY and CDR2 SMNVEV (reference sequence). CDR3 region: CASSIHFSRFRGGPETQYF. DNA for the CDR3: TGTGCCAGCAGTATACATTTTTCCCGTTTTCGCGGGGGGCCGGAGACCCAGTACTTC.

This CDR3 reads CASSRTGTGAYEQYF. The CDR3 DNA follows: TGTGCCAGCAGCCGGACCGGGACAGGGGCCTACGAGCAGTACTTC. This chain joins TRBV7-2 and TRBJ2-7, with 10 bases aligning to TRBD1. The V gene's germline CDR1 is SGHTA and CDR2 FQGNSA. Trimming took 5 bases from V and 2 from J; bases not matched to a gene: 6. The CDR3 sequence is 15 residues long.